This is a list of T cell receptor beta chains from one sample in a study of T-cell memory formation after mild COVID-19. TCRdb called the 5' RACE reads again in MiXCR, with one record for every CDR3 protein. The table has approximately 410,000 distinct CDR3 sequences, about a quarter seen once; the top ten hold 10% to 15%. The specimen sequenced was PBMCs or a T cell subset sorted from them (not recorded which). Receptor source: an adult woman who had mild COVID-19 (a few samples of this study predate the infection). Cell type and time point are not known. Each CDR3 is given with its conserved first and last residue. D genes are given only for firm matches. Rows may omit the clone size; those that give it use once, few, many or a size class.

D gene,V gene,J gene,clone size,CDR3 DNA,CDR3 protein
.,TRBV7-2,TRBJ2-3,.,TGTGCCAGCAGCTTAGACGAGCTAGGGCAGTATTTT,CASSLDELGQYF
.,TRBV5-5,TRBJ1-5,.,TGTGCCAGCAGCATTTACACGGCGGGGCCCCAGCATTTT,CASSIYTAGPQHF
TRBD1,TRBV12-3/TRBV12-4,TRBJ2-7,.,TGTGCCAGCAGGTTGACAGGGGTTTACGAGCAGTACTTC,CASRLTGVYEQYF
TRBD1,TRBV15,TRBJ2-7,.,TGTGCCACCAGCAAGGGACAGGGAACGTACGAGCAGTACTTC,CATSKGQGTYEQYF
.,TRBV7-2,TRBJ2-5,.,TGTGCCAGCAGCAGGGTCCTTCAGGGGACCCAGTACTTC,CASSRVLQGTQYF
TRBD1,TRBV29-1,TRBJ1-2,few,TGCAGCGTCCAACTGGCGGGACAGGGGCTTGCGACCTTC,CSVQLAGQGLATF
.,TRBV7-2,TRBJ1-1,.,TGTGCCAGCAGCCGCATGACGGGGACTGAAGCTTTCTTT,CASSRMTGTEAFF
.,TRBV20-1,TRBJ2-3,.,TGCAGTGCTCAATCGGGACTTCCTACCACAGATACGCAGTATTTT,CSAQSGLPTTDTQYF
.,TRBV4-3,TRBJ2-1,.,TGCGCCAGCAGCCAAGACGGTAGCGGTCTCAGCAATGAGCAGTTCTTC,CASSQDGSGLSNEQFF
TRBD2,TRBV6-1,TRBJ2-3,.,TGTGCCAGCAGTGCAGGTCGACTAGCCCCTGGGGATACGCAGTATTTT,CASSAGRLAPGDTQYF
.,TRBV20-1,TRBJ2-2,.,TGCAGTGCTAGCGGAGGGGACAGCCCTACGAACACCGGGGAGCTGTTTTTT,CSASGGDSPTNTGELFF
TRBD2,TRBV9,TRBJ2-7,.,TGTGCCAGCAGCCTAGCGGGGAGCGAGCAGTACTTC,CASSLAGSEQYF
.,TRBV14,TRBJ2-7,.,TGTGCCAGCAGCCTCGTAAGGACCCTCATGGAAGAGCAGTACTTC,CASSLVRTLMEEQYF
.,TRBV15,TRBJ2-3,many,TGTGCCGCAGGGCTTGGCACAGATACGCAGTATTTT,CAAGLGTDTQYF
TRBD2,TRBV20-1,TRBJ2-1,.,TGCAGTGCTAGGGGAGCGGGAGGCCGGGGAGGCAATGAGCAGTTCTTC,CSARGAGGRGGNEQFF
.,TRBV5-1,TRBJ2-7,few,TGCGCCAGCAGCTTGCCGGGACGGTTCTACGAGCAGTACTTC,CASSLPGRFYEQYF
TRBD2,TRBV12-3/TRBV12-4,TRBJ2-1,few,TGTGCCAGCAGTTCCGGGACTAGCGGGCTTTATGAGCAGTTCTTC,CASSSGTSGLYEQFF
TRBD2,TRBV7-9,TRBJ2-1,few,TGTGCCAGCAGCTTAGAGGGACTAGCGTGGAATGAGCAGTTCTTC,CASSLEGLAWNEQFF